This T cell receptor beta chain was sequenced during a study of T cells in Graves' hyperthyroidism and ophthalmopathy. This clonotype was observed at least ten times. Trimming stripped 5 bases from V and 4 bases from J, with 20 bases between. The V gene's germline CDR1 is MNHEY and CDR2 SVGEGT. The CDR3 contains 16 residues. TCR beta CDR3 regions were amplified from RNA. Using the HTBI primer set, a first-round RT-PCR was run on the TCR CDR3. A single record per CDR3 protein comes from TCRdb applying MiXCR to the multiplex PCR reads. The sample records about 290,000 distinct CDR3 sequences, approximately 14% being singletons.

Material for sequencing was blood. V usage is TRBV6-2 or TRBV6-3 and J usage is TRBJ1-2; D is possibly TRBD1 (5 bases). This clonotype originated in a woman aged 40 to 50 with Graves' hyperthyroidism. The CDR3 sequence: CASSPIDSRQAYGYTF. Here the CDR3 DNA reads TGTGCCAGCAGTCCCATTGACAGCCGACAAGCCTATGGCTACACCTTC.